This T cell receptor (beta chain) was sequenced during a study of blood T cell repertoires in COVID-19. On the study more broadly: The study drew acute and convalescent COVID-19 samples from the United States, Italy and Spain.

V shed 2 bases, J shed 2 bases, and the junction held 14 bases outside the gene matches. The CDR3 contains 19 residues. Per the germline V gene, CDR1 is MNHEY and CDR2 is SVGEGT. Sequencing used immunoSEQ multiplex PCR; TCRdb keeps in-frame clones, though not all of them. Of tens of thousands of clones listed, approximately 91% are singletons. The rearrangement links TRBV6-2 or TRBV6-3 to TRBJ1-5; 8 bases are shared with TRBD1. The receptor's source is a human donor with active COVID-19. The donor label of this sample is uncertain. The sample comprised peripheral blood. The CDR3 DNA is TGTGCCAGCAGTTACACCGGACAGGGCCCAGGCAGTGGCAATCAGCCCCAGCATTTT. It specifies CASSYTGQGPGSGNQPQHF.